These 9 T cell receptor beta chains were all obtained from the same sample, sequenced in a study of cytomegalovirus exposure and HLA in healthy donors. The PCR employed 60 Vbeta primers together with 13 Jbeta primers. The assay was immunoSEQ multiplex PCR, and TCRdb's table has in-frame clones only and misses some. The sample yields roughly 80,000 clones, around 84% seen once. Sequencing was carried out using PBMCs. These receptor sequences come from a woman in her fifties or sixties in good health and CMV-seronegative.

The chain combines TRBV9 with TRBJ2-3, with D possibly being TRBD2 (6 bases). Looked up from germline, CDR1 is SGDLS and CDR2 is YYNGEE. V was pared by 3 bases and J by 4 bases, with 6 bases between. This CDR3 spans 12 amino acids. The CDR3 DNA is TGTGCCAGCAGCGGGGAGGCAGATACGCAGTATTTT. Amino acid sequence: CASSGEADTQYF.

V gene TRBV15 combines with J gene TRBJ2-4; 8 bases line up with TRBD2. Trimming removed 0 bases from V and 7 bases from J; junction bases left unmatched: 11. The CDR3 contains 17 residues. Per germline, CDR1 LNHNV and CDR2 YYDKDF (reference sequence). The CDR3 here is CATSRDAREGRENIQYF. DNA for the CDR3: TGTGCCACCAGCAGAGATGCCCGGGAGGGCCGGGAGAACATTCAGTACTTC. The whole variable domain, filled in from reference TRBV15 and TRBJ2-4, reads DAMVIQNPRYQVTQFGKPVTLSCSQTLNHNVMYWYQQKSSQAPKLLFHYYDKDFNNEADTPDNFQSRRPNTSFCFLDIRSPGLGDTAMYLCATSRDAREGRENIQYFGAGTRLSVL.

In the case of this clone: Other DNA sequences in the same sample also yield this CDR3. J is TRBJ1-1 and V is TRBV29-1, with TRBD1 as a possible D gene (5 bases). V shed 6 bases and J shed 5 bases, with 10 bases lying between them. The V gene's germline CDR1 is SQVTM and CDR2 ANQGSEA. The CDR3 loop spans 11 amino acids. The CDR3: CSVPGGTEAFF. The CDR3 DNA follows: TGCAGCGTCCCCGGGGGGACTGAAGCTTTCTTT.

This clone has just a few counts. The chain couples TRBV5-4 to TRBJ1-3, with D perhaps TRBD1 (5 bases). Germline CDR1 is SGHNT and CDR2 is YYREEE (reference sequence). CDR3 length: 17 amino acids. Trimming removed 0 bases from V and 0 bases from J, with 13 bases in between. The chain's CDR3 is CASSLAGGRGSGNTIYF. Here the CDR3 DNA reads TGTGCCAGCAGCTTGGCCGGGGGGAGAGGCTCTGGAAACACCATATATTTT.

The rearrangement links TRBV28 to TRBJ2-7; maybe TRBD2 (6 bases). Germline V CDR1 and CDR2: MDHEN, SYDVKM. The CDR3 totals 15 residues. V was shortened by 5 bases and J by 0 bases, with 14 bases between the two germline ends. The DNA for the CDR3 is TGTGCCAGCAGTGAGACTAGTTCTAGCTCCTACGAGCAGTACTTC. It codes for CASSETSSSSYEQYF.

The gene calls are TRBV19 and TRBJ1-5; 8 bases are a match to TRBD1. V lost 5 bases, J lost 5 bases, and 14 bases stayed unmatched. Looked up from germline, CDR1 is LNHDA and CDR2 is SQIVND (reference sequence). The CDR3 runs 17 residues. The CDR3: CASSAGTGRREDQPQHF. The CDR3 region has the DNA TGTGCCAGTAGTGCTGGGACAGGCCGGAGGGAGGATCAGCCCCAGCATTTT.

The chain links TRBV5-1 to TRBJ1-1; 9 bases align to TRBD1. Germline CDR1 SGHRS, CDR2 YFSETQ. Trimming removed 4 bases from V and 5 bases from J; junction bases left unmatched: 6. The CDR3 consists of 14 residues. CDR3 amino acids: CASSAGQGLTEAFF. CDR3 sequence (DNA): TGCGCCAGCAGCGCCGGACAGGGGCTGACTGAAGCTTTCTTT.

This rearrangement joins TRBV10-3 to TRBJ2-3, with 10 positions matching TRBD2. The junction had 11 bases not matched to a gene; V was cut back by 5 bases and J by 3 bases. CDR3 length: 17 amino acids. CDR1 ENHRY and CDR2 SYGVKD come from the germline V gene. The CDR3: CAISHLGTSVRTDTQYF. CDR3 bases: TGTGCCATCAGTCATCTTGGGACTAGCGTGAGGACAGATACGCAGTATTTT.

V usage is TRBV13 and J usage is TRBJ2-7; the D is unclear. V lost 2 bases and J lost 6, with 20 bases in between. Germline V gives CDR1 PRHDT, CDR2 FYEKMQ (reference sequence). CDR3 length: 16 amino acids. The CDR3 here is CASSLLTRGGFREQYV. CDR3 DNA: TGTGCCAGCAGCTTACTGACGAGAGGTGGGTTTCGCGAGCAGTACGTC.